This TCR beta chain is from a study of identical twins. From germline, CDR1 is KGHSH and CDR2 LQKENI. The V end lost 4 bases, the J end lost 4 bases, and 19 bases lay between the germline ends. The CDR3 is made up of 16 amino acids. From the 5' RACE reads, TCRdb called clonotypes with MiXCR, one entry per CDR3 protein. The top ten clones hold 8% to 8.5% of a sample with about 150,000 distinct CDR3 sequences, approximately 4% of them seen once. Turning to this clonotype: Its antigen remains unidentified.

Healthy Caucasians were all of the donors. Study-level points and caveats: Weaker excess twin sharing was observed in beta out-of-frame sequences. The more abundant beta clonotypes in cord blood had fewer insertions, and memory repertoires did not show this.

This TCR derives from a man aged 18 to 29 in good health. V is TRBV18 and J is TRBJ1-1; no clear D gene. The sample was memory T cells sorted from blood. The CDR3 nucleotides read TGTGCCAGCTCACAAGGGAAACATTTAAGAGGCACTGAAGCTTTCTTT. Protein sequence: CASSQGKHLRGTEAFF. The entire variable domain, with the rest obtained from reference TRBV18 and TRBJ1-1, is as follows: NAGVMQNPRHLVRRRGQEARLRCSPMKGHSHVYWYRQLPEEGLKFMVYLQKENIIDESGMPKERFSAEFPKEGPSILRIQQVVRGDSAAYFCASSQGKHLRGTEAFFGQGTRLTVV.